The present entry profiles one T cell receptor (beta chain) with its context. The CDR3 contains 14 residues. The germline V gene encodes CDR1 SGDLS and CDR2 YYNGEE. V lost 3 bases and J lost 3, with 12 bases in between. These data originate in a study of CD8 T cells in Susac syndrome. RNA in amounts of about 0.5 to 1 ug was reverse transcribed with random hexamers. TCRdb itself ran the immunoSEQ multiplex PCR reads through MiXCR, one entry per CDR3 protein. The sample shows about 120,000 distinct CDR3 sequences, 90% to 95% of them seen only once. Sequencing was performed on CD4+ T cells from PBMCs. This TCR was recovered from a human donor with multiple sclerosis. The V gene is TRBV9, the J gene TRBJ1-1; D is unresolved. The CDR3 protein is CASSGGVSDTEAFF. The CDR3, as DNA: TGTGCCAGCAGCGGCGGGGTGAGTGACACTGAAGCTTTCTTT.